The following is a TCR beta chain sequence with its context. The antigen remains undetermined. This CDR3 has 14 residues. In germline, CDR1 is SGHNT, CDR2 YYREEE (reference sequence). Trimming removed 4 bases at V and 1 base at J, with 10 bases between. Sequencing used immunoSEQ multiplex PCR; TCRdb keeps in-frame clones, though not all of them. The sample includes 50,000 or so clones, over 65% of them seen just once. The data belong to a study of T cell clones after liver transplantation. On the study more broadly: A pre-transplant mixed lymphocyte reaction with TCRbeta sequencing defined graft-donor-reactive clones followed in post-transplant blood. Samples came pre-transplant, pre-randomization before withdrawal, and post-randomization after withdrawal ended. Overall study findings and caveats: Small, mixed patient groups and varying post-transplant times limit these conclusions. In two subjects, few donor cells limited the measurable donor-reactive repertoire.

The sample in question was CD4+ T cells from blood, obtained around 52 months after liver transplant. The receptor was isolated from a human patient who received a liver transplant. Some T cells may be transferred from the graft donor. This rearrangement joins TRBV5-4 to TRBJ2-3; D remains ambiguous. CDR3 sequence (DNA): TGTGCCAGCAGCCCCGGTCGAGGCACAGATACGCAGTATTTT. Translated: CASSPGRGTDTQYF.